This entry concerns a single TCR beta chain. Its antigen has not been determined. Per-base quality was not reported, and no clone a single base away is much larger than it. The protocol used for the library was the immunoSEQ multiplex PCR assay. The clones in this table, taken by TCRdb from immuneACCESS, are in-frame only. Not every clone is retained; where verified, under half of the shortfall comes from an unresolved V gene, and the cause of the rest is unknown. The sample table contains almost 550,000 clones; only one count was recorded for 70% to 80% of them. The ten largest clones capture around 0.013% of the sample. This specimen comes from a study of shared T cell receptors in the human thymus (dated by TCRdb to the early 2020s). In the study overall: The study examined how self-reactive, shared T-cell receptor alpha chains are generated in the human thymus.

The same sample was also studied in work on human thymus T cells. The second study's paper adds: In Finland, the donors were immunologically healthy infants who were having open corrective cardiac surgery for congenital heart defects. Thymus tissue was obtained as surgical resects removed during corrective cardiac surgery. V and J gene segment usage appeared biased in both thymic and peripheral blood repertoires. Highly overlapping thymic TCR repertoires among unrelated individuals were reported in the related research. TCR alpha and beta repertoires from roughly 8 infant thymus samples and four related peripheral blood samples were characterized in the study. Donor ages ranged from roughly 6 to 244 days, and the cohort comprised more than 5 male and two female infants. Thymocytes were released mechanically from tissue and stored at -70 °C as pellets of roughly 9.5-32 million cells. A QIAsymphony instrument was used to extract genomic DNA from frozen cell pellets. The immunoSEQ multiplex PCR assay was used to amplify the TCRB and TCRAD loci from a standardized amount of quality-controlled genomic DNA. The V(D)J region was spanned by amplicons of a length sufficient to cover the CDR3 and to identify V and J genes. Amplicon sequencing was performed on an Illumina platform through the commercial immunoSEQ service. Primer bias and sequencing errors were corrected using previously described methods, and TCRAD and TCRB definitions followed the IMGT database. immunoSEQ Analyzer 3.0 and VDJTools were used for repertoire analysis, which covered basic statistics, V/J segment usage, diversity estimates, rarefaction and pairwise overlap. Chao1, ChaoE, Efron-Thisted, Shannon and inverse Simpson indices were used to estimate diversity, which was also estimated on datasets down-sampled to the smallest sample. Repertoire overlap used strict matching of CDR3 nucleotide sequence, V gene and J gene, with Jaccard-based multidimensional scaling clustering. On average, thymus samples gave 800,000 or so unique TCRB clonotypes, whereas blood samples gave about 84,000.

Material: thymocytes. This TCR was recovered from a boy younger than two with a congenital heart defect. Donor details come from another sample of the same person, matched by shared clones.

The encoded CDR3 is CVGTSRTQYF. Here is the DNA: TGCGTCGGGACATCTAGGACCCAGTACTTC. The V and J genes are TRBV23-1 and TRBJ2-5; a weak D assignment points to TRBD1 (6 bases agree). TRBV23-1 counts as an open reading frame of uncertain function. Inclusive of the bounding cysteine and phenylalanine, the CDR3 is 10 residues long. The CDR3 DNA has 30 bases and is translated from base 1.